The 18 T cell receptor beta chains reported below all come from one sample, sequenced in a study of blood T cells in healthy people across ages. Alongside a J-beta primer mix, a sample-barcoded 5' primer served in a second PCR lasting about 7 to 12 cycles. MiXCR, run by TCRdb on the 5' RACE reads, gives a single entry per CDR3 protein. The data hold fewer than 900,000 distinct CDR3 sequences, with approximately 39% observed a single time. The sample was blood. These receptors were obtained from a woman aged 60-70 years in good health.

J is TRBJ2-1 and V is TRBV13, with 10 positions matching TRBD2. The CDR3 length is 20 residues. The germline V gene encodes CDR1 PRHDT and CDR2 FYEKMQ (reference sequence). V was clipped by 5 bases and J by 3 bases; unmatched bases: 19. CDR3 sequence: CASSASRAYRTSGNYNEQFF. CDR3 in DNA: TGTGCCAGCAGCGCATCACGGGCTTATAGGACTAGCGGAAACTACAATGAGCAGTTCTTC.

CDR3 in DNA: TGCAGTGCCATCGTAGCGGGGGGTTACAATGAGCAGTTCTTC. It translates to CSAIVAGGYNEQFF. The chain carries TRBV20-1 and TRBJ2-1; 10 bases are shared with TRBD2. Germline loops: CDR1 DFQATT, CDR2 SNEGSKA (reference sequence). This CDR3 has 14 residues. J was trimmed by 4 bases and V by 6 bases; bases with no gene match: 6.

The V gene is TRBV12-3 or TRBV12-4, the J gene TRBJ1-3, with 10 positions matching TRBD1. Losses at the gene ends were 4 bases for V and 4 bases for J; bases not matched to a gene: 4. CDR3 length equals 15 residues. CDR3 region: CASSSTGGWGNTIYF. CDR3 in DNA: TGTGCCAGCAGTTCGACAGGGGGCTGGGGAAACACCATATATTTT.

This clonotype was seen more than once but under ten times. This rearrangement joins TRBV12-3 or TRBV12-4 to TRBJ1-5; D is ambiguous. V gave up 1 base and J gave up 4 bases, with 8 bases separating them. The CDR3 sequence is 14 residues long. For the CDR3, the DNA is TGTGCCAGCAGTTTAGAGCCTTTTAATCAGCCCCAGCATTTT. Translating it yields CASSLEPFNQPQHF.

This chain links TRBV27 with TRBJ1-4; 12 nucleotides align to TRBD1. The junction had 14 bases not matched to a gene; V was cut back by 5 bases and J by 7 bases. Per germline, CDR1 MNHEY and CDR2 SMNVEV (reference sequence). The CDR3 is 18 amino acids. In DNA, the CDR3 is TGTGCCAGCAGTGGTATGTTTCCGGGACAGGGGGCGCGTGAAAAACTGTTTTTT. It is translated as CASSGMFPGQGAREKLFF.

The rearrangement uses TRBV9 and TRBJ2-6, with unresolved D. The germline CDR1 and CDR2 sequences are SGDLS and YYNGEE. The ends were cut back, 2 bases at V and 0 bases at J, with 21 bases in the middle. This CDR3 is built from 20 residues. The CDR3 is CASSVSPLGIRVSGANVLTF. The CDR3, as DNA: TGTGCCAGCAGCGTTAGCCCTCTGGGAATAAGGGTCTCTGGGGCCAACGTCCTGACTTTC.

V usage is TRBV5-1 and J usage is TRBJ1-2, with 9 nucleotides matching TRBD1. CDR3 length equals 15 residues. Germline V gives CDR1 SGHRS, CDR2 YFSETQ. J lost 8 bases, V lost 1 base, and 9 bases had no gene match. This CDR3 reads CASSLWGQGEGGYTF. The CDR3 DNA reads TGCGCCAGCAGCTTGTGGGGACAGGGAGAGGGAGGCTACACCTTC.

Only a few counts were recorded for this clonotype. The chain combines TRBV7-3 with TRBJ1-2; 7 nucleotides match TRBD1. Germline V gives CDR1 SGHTA, CDR2 FQGTGA. V was pared by 5 bases and J by 7 bases, with 7 bases of the junction left unmatched. This CDR3 is 13 amino acids long. CDR3 amino acids: CASSRQGVGGYTF. The CDR3 DNA reads as TGTGCCAGCAGCAGACAGGGTGTAGGTGGCTACACCTTC.

This clonotype was recorded a few times. This chain connects TRBV20-1 to TRBJ2-4, with a tentative D call TRBD1 (6 bases). The CDR3 extends over 15 amino acids. Germline CDR1 reads DFQATT; CDR2 reads SNEGSKA (reference sequence). The CDR3 DNA follows: TGCAGACAACCACGGGGCCAGGGGCGTACCTATGAGCAGTACTTC. Translation: CRQPRGQGRTYEQYF.

This clonotype was picked up one time. The rearrangement joins TRBV28 to TRBJ2-4; 7 bases line up with TRBD1. The CDR3 extends over 15 amino acids. V was pared by 7 bases and J by 3 bases, with 9 bases of the junction left unmatched. Germline V gene data show CDR1 as MDHEN and CDR2 as SYDVKM. CDR3 bases: TGTGCCAGCAAAGAGGGGGCTAGCCTCAAAAACATTCAGTACTTC. It encodes CASKEGASLKNIQYF. The entire variable domain, with the rest obtained from reference TRBV28 and TRBJ2-4, is as follows: DVKVTQSSRYLVKRTGEKVFLECVQDMDHENMFWYRQDPGLGLRLIYFSYDVKMKEKGDIPEGYSVSREKKERFSLILESASTNQTSMYLCASKEGASLKNIQYFGAGTRLSVL.

Turning to this clonotype: An end of the junction differs from the germline gene, which may be a read error. This chain joins TRBV7-2 and TRBJ1-2; the D is unclear. The CDR3 totals 14 residues. Germline V gives CDR1 SGHTA, CDR2 FQGNSA. In DNA, the CDR3 is TGTGCCAGCAGCGTAGCTCGGGAAAACTATGGCTACACCTTC. The encoded protein is CASSVARENYGYTF.

The chain combines TRBV12-3 or TRBV12-4 with TRBJ2-6, with a possible D match to TRBD2 (6 bases). V was trimmed by 3 bases and J by 2 bases, leaving 11 bases between them. This CDR3 region has 16 residues. The CDR3 spells CASSLEGSPGANVLTF. In DNA form, the CDR3 reads TGTGCCAGCAGTTTGGAGGGATCACCTGGGGCCAACGTCCTGACTTTC.

This clonotype was counted only a few times. The chain carries TRBV12-3 or TRBV12-4 and TRBJ1-2; 7 positions agree with TRBD1. J was trimmed by 7 bases and V by 5 bases; bases with no gene match: 10. CDR3 length: 14 residues. The CDR3 DNA sequence: TGTGCCAGCAGTAGCCAGACAGGGATGTCTGGCTACACCTTC. Its translation: CASSSQTGMSGYTF.

The V gene is TRBV6-6, the J gene TRBJ2-7; 12 nucleotides line up with TRBD2. Germline lookup yields CDR1 MNHNY and CDR2 SVGAGI (reference sequence). This CDR3 has 16 residues. V shed 6 bases, J shed 7 bases, and the junction held 13 bases outside the gene matches. The CDR3 region has the DNA TGTGCCAGCAGCTCCCAGCTAGCGGGGGGGTACAATGAGCAGTACTTC. This translates into CASSSQLAGGYNEQYF.

The sample holds a few counts of this clonotype. This chain links TRBV4-1 with TRBJ2-6, with TRBD1 as a possible D gene (5 bases). CDR1 and CDR2 from the germline V gene are MGHRA and YSYEKL. The CDR3 extends over 15 amino acids. The V end lost 2 bases, the J end lost 3 bases, and 8 bases lay between the germline ends. CDR3 in amino acids: CASSQNQGGANVLTF. CDR3 DNA sequence: TGCGCCAGCAGCCAAAACCAGGGTGGGGCCAACGTCCTGACTTTC.

The sample holds a few counts of this clonotype. The chain recombines TRBV6-2 or TRBV6-3 with TRBJ2-7, with 7 positions matching TRBD1. CDR3 length: 14 residues. CDR1 MNHEY and CDR2 SVGEGT come from the germline V gene. The J segment lost 2 bases and the V segment lost 5 bases, leaving 6 bases of the junction unmatched. CDR3 in amino acids: CASSPDRVTYEQYF. CDR3 DNA sequence: TGTGCCAGCAGTCCCGACAGGGTAACCTACGAGCAGTACTTC.

This clonotype was seen many times. V usage is TRBV29-1 and J usage is TRBJ2-5; 8 bases match TRBD1. The germline V gene has CDR1 SQVTM and CDR2 ANQGSEA. V lost 2 bases and J lost 5; bases outside the gene matches: 7. CDR3 length: 14 residues. The CDR3 sequence is CSVESRGRAETQYF. DNA for the CDR3: TGCAGCGTTGAATCCAGGGGGCGGGCGGAGACCCAGTACTTC.

This chain joins TRBV29-1 and TRBJ2-1, with 8 positions matching TRBD2. Germline loops: CDR1 SQVTM, CDR2 ANQGSEA. J lost 6 bases, V lost 4 bases, and 5 bases had no gene match. This CDR3 is 13 amino acids long. CDR3 protein: CSVAPLAANEQFF. In DNA, the CDR3 is TGCAGCGTTGCCCCACTAGCGGCCAATGAGCAGTTCTTC.